Here is one T cell receptor beta chain with its context. The target antigen is unknown. Time point: patch test 1, 2 weeks after DPC sensitization. Regarding treatment: therapeutic diphenylcyclopropenone sensitization with weekly scalp DPC. Donors were 18 to 70-year-old alopecia patients suitable for DPC. The CDR3 is 18 amino acids. The data were taken from a study of human T cells and chemical hapten exposure. Study-level background: Variation in per-sample TCR yields came mainly from small pooled library volume differences.

TCRdb used MiXCR to reprocess the RACE reads, holding one entry per CDR3 protein. The sample includes approximately 80,000 distinct CDR3 sequences, around 10% of them seen just once. Study-level results: Large CDR3 similarity clusters arose significantly more often from expanded TCRs than from controls. With DPC sensitization, TCRs exceeding 1 in 1000 frequency showed no change.

Specimen: whole blood, collected in connection with sensitization to the hapten diphenylcyclopropenone (DPC). The source is a woman aged 50 to 65 with alopecia areata. Some clones in this sample may be carry-over from other donors' samples. This chain joins TRBV21-1 and TRBJ2-3; the DNA was not compared with TRBD2, the D call given in the table. TRBV21-1 is an annotated pseudogene. In DNA, the CDR3 is TGTGCCAGCAGCATTGCTGAGCGGGAGGGCCTCAGCACAGATACGCAGTATTTT. It encodes CASSIAEREGLSTDTQYF.